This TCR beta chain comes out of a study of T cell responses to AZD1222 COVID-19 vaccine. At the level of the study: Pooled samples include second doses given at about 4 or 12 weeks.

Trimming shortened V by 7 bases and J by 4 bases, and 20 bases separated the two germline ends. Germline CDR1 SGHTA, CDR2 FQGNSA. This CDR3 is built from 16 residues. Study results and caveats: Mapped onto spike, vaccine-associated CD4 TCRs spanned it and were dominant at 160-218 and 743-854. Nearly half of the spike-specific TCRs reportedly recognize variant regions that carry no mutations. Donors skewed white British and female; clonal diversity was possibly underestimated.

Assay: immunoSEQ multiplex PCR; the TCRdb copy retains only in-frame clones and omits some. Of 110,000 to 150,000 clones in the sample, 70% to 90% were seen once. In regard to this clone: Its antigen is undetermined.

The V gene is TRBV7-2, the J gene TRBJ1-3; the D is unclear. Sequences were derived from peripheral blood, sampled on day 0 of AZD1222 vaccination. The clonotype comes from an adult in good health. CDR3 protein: CASNPDGPAAGNTIYF. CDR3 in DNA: TGTGCCAGCAACCCCGACGGACCCGCAGCCGGAAACACCATATATTTT.